Listed below are T cell receptor beta chains from one sample, sequenced in a study of metastatic and nonmetastatic thyroid tumors. From the PCR reads, TCRdb re-called clones with MiXCR. Of around 53,000 clones listed, 20% were seen once; the top ten hold about 4.1%. The source material was blood. The receptor source for this set is a female donor with papillary thyroid cancer or a benign thyroid nodule (not recorded which). Some clones in this sample may be carry-over from other donors' samples. The CDR3 runs from the conserved cysteine through the conserved F or W. A D gene is named only where the DNA matches it firmly. Size values are once, few and many counts, or a class for expanded clones, and some rows have none.

clone_size	d_call	v_call	j_call	cdr3_aa	cdr3_nt
many	-	TRBV6-1	TRBJ1-1	CASSGSQGFGTEAFF	TGTGCCAGCAGTGGTTCTCAGGGATTCGGCACTGAAGCTTTCTTT
-	-	TRBV3-1	TRBJ2-1	CASSRGSGNEQFF	TGTGCCAGCAGCCGGGGATCGGGCAATGAGCAGTTCTTC
many	TRBD2	TRBV20-1	TRBJ2-7	CSADHGLAGEVDEQYF	TGCAGTGCCGACCACGGACTAGCGGGAGAGGTTGACGAGCAGTACTTC
many	TRBD2	TRBV7-6	TRBJ2-2	CASRTSGKGGELFF	TGTGCCAGCAGGACTAGCGGGAAAGGCGGGGAGCTGTTTTTT
many	-	TRBV11-2	TRBJ2-2	CASSLVSWTTGELFF	TGTGCCAGCAGCTTAGTATCGTGGACCACCGGGGAGCTGTTTTTT
many	-	TRBV5-1	TRBJ1-3	CASSFGGGNTIYF	TGCGCCAGCAGCTTCGGGGGAGGAAACACCATATATTTT
-	-	TRBV9	TRBJ2-2	CASSVYQAGTGELFF	TGTGCCAGCAGCGTATATCAAGCGGGCACTGGGGAGCTGTTTTTT
once	-	TRBV27	TRBJ1-4	CAGRRDRPNEKLFF	TGTGCTGGCAGAAGAGACCGACCAAATGAAAAACTGTTTTTT
many	-	TRBV6-1	TRBJ1-2	CASRAGTHDYGYTF	TGTGCCAGCAGGGCCGGGACCCACGACTATGGCTACACCTTC
few	-	TRBV7-2	TRBJ1-6	CASSLAVRILPSLNSPLHF	TGTGCCAGCAGCTTAGCGGTACGGATACTACCTAGCTTGAATTCACCCCTCCACTTT
many	-	TRBV19	TRBJ1-1	CASFRDTHEAFF	TGTGCCAGTTTCCGGGACACCCATGAAGCTTTCTTT
-	TRBD2	TRBV6-4	TRBJ2-1	CASSDSSGRDEQFF	TGTGCCAGCAGTGACTCTAGCGGGAGGGATGAGCAGTTCTTC
-	-	TRBV12-5	TRBJ2-5	CASGPPPKGWGPSEIPRTQYF	TGTGCTAGTGGTCCTCCTCCCAAGGGGTGGGGGCCCTCCGAAATCCCAAGGACCCAGTACTTC
many	-	TRBV14	TRBJ2-7	CASSQDSGSYSYEQYF	TGTGCCAGCAGCCAAGATTCAGGGTCCTACTCCTACGAGCAGTACTTC
many	-	TRBV30	TRBJ2-3	CAWRLGFSTDTQYF	TGTGCCTGGAGGCTAGGTTTTAGCACAGATACGCAGTATTTT
many	-	TRBV3-1	TRBJ2-5	CASSLARSRETQYF	TGTGCCAGCAGCCTGGCCCGGTCTCGAGAGACCCAGTACTTC
many	-	TRBV7-8	TRBJ2-1	CASSLGATPGADNHEQFF	TGTGCCAGCAGCTTGGGGGCTACCCCTGGGGCCGACAACCATGAGCAGTTCTTC
-	TRBD2	TRBV19	TRBJ2-1	CASSAHIGLAGVEEQFF	TGTGCCAGTAGCGCACACATCGGACTAGCGGGAGTAGAAGAGCAGTTCTTC
many	-	TRBV20-1	TRBJ2-7	CSAGGRSSYEQYF	TGCAGTGCGGGAGGCAGATCCTCCTACGAGCAGTACTTC
-	-	TRBV18	TRBJ1-5	CASSPDRNQHQHF	TGTGCCAGCTCACCTGACAGAAATCAGCACCAGCATTTT
few	-	TRBV2	TRBJ2-7	CASTGKAEQYF	TGTGCCAGCACCGGCAAGGCCGAGCAGTACTTC
many	-	TRBV7-2	TRBJ2-3	CASSLTVSTDTQYF	TGTGCCAGCAGCTTGACAGTTAGCACAGATACGCAGTATTTT
-	TRBD2	TRBV27	TRBJ2-1	CASSPTSGRAAQQFF	TGTGCCAGCAGCCCGACTAGTGGGAGGGCCGCTCAGCAGTTCTTC
-	TRBD1	TRBV2	TRBJ2-7	CANRVEGATDEQYF	TGTGCCAACAGAGTAGAGGGGGCGACGGACGAGCAGTACTTC
many	-	TRBV10-2	TRBJ2-3	CASSDRPGGVGDTQYF	TGCGCCAGCAGTGATAGGCCAGGAGGCGTTGGAGATACGCAGTATTTT
many	TRBD1	TRBV19	TRBJ2-7	CASRISRGRGYEQYF	TGTGCCAGTAGGATATCTAGGGGGCGCGGGTACGAGCAGTACTTC